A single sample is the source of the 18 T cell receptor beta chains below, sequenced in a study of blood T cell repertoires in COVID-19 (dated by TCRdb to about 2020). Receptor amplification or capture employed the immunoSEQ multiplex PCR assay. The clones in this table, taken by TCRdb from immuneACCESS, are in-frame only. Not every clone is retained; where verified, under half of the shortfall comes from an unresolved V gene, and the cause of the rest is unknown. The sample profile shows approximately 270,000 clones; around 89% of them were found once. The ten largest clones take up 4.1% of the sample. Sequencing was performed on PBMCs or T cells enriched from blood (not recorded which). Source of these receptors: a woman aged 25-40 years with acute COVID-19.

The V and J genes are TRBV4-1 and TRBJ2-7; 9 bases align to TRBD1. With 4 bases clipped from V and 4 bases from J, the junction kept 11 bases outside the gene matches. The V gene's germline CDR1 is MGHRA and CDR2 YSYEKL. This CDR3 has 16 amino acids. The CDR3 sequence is CASSPSGTGWGYEQYF. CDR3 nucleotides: TGCGCCAGCAGCCCTAGTGGGACAGGGTGGGGTTACGAGCAGTACTTC.

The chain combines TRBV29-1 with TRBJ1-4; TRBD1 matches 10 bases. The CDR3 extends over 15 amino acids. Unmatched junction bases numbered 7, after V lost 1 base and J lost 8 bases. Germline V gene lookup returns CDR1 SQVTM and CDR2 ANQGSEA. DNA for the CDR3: TGCAGCGTTGAAGGGACCGGGACAGGGGAGGAAAAACTGTTTTTT. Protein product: CSVEGTGTGEEKLFF.

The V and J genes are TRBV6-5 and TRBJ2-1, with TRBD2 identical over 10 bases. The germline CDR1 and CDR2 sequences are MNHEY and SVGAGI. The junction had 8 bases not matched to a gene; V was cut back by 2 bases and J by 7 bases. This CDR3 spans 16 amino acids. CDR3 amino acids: CASSYGPAGGPNEQFF. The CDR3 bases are TGTGCCAGCAGTTACGGGCCAGCGGGAGGGCCGAATGAGCAGTTCTTC.

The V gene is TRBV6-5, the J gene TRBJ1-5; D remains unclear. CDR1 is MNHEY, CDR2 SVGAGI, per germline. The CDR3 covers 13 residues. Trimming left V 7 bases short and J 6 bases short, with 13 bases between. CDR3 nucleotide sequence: TGTGCCAGCACGGGAGTTGTCTCTCAGCCCCAGCATTTT. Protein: CASTGVVSQPQHF.

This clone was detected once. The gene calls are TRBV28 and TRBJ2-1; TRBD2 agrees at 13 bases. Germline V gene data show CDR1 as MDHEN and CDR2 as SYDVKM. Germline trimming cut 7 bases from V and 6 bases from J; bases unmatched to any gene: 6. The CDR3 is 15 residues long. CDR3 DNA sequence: TGTGCCAGCAACTTGGGACTAGCGGGACCCAATGAGCAGTTCTTC. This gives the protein CASNLGLAGPNEQFF. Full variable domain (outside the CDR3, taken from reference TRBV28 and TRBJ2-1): DVKVTQSSRYLVKRTGEKVFLECVQDMDHENMFWYRQDPGLGLRLIYFSYDVKMKEKGDIPEGYSVSREKKERFSLILESASTNQTSMYLCASNLGLAGPNEQFFGPGTRLTVL.

The CDR3 DNA follows: TGTGCCAGCAGTTACTCGCTAGCGGCGAGTGATGAGCAGTTCTTC. Its protein product is CASSYSLAASDEQFF. The rearrangement joins TRBV6-5 to TRBJ2-1; 7 nucleotides agree with TRBD2. Per the germline V gene, CDR1 is MNHEY and CDR2 is SVGAGI. CDR3 length: 15 amino acids. The V segment lost 0 bases and the J segment 8 bases; nucleotides outside the gene matches: 7.

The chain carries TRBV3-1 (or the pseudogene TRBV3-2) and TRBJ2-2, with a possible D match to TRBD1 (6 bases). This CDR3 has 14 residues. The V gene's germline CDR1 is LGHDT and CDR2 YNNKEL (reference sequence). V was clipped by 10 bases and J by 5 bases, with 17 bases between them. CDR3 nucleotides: TGTGCCATCGGCGCCAGGGGAAAGACCGGGGAGCTGTTTTTT. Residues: CAIGARGKTGELFF.

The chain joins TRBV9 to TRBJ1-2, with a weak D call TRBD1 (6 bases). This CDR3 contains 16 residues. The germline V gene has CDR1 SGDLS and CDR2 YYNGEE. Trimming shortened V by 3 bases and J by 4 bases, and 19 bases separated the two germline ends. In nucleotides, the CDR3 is TGTGCCAGCAGCGACCCGCGCATAGGGGGGGGCTATGGCTACACCTTC. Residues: CASSDPRIGGGYGYTF.

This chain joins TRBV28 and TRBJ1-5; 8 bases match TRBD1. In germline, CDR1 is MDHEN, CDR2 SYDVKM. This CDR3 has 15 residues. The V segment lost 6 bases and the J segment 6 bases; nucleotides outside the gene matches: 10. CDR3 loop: CASSPGQGGGQPQHF. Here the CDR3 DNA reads TGTGCCAGCAGCCCCGGACAGGGAGGGGGTCAGCCCCAGCATTTT.

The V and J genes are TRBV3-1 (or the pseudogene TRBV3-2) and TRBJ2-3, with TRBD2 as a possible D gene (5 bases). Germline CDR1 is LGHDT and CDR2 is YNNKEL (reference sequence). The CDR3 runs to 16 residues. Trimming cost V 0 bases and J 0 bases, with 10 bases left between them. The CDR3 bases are TGTGCCAGCAGCCAAGAATTCGGGGTAAGCACAGATACGCAGTATTTT. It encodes CASSQEFGVSTDTQYF.

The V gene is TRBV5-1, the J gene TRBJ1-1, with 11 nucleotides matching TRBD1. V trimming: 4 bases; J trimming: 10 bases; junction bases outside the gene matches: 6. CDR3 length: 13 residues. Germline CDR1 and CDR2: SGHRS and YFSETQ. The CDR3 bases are TGCGCCAGCAGCGTGGGGACAGGGGGATTAGCTTTCTTT. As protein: CASSVGTGGLAFF.

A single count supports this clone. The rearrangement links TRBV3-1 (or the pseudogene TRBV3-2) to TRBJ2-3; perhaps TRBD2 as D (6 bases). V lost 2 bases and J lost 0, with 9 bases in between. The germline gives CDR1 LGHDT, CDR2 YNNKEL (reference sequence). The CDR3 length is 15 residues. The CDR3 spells CASSQLATSTDTQYF. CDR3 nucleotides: TGTGCCAGCAGCCAACTAGCGACTAGCACAGATACGCAGTATTTT.

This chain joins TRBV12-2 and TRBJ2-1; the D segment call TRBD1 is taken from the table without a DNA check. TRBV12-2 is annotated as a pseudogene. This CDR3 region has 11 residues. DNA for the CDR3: TGTGCAAGTCGCTTAGGACAGCTGTTGATCTTC. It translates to CASRLGQLLIF.

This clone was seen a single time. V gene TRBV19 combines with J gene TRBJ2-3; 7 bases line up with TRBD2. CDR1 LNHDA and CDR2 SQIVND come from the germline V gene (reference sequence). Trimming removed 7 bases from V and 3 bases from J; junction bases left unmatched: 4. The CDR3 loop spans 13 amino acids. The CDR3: CASNNGRTDTQYF. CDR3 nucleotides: TGTGCCAGTAATAACGGGAGGACAGATACGCAGTATTTT.

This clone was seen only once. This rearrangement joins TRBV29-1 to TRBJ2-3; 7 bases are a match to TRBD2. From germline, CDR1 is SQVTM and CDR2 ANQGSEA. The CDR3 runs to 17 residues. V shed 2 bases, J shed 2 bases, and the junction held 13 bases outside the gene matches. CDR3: CSVESILSSGSTDTQYF. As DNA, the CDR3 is TGCAGCGTTGAATCAATTTTGTCTAGCGGATCCACAGATACGCAGTATTTT.

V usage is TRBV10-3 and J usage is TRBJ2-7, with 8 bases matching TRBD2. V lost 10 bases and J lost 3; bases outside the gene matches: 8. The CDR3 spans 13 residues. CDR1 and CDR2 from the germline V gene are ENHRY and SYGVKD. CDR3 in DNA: TGTGCCACCCACAGCGGGAGTTTCTACGAGCAGTACTTC. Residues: CATHSGSFYEQYF.

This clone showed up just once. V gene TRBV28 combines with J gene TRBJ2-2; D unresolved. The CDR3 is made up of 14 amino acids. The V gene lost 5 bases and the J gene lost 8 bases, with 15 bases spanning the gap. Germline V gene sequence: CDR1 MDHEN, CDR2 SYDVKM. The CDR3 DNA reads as TGTGCCAGCAGTCCATTCGGGTCGAGGGGGGAGCTGTTTTTT. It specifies CASSPFGSRGELFF.

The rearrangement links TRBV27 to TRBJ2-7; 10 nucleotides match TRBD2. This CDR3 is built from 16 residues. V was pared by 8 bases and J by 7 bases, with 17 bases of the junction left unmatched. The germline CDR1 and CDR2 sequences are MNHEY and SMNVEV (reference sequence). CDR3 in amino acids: CASGRIQAGGPREQYF. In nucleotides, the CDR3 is TGTGCCAGCGGAAGAATTCAAGCGGGAGGGCCTAGAGAGCAGTACTTC.